This TCR beta chain was retrieved from a study of control samples from healthy donors and cancer patients. Some clones are missing from TCRdb's copy, which holds only in-frame ones; the method was immunoSEQ multiplex PCR. The table includes 60,000 to 75,000 clones, over 80% detected once. This clonotype was obtained from a man aged 60-69 years in good health. Sequenced input: blood.

CDR3 in DNA: TGTGCCAGCAGTTACTCGATGACAGCAACTAATGAAAAACTGTTTTTT. Protein sequence: CASSYSMTATNEKLFF. This chain uses TRBV6-5 with TRBJ1-4, with D possibly being TRBD1 (5 bases). V lost 0 bases and J 0 bases, leaving 8 bases between the germline ends. Germline V lookup: CDR1 MNHEY, CDR2 SVGAGI. The CDR3 runs to 16 residues.